Following are 11 T cell receptor beta chains from one sample sequenced in a study of spatial heterogeneity in lung cancer. Study-level findings and limits: The number of expanded tumor alpha and beta chains correlated with mutation number.

TCRdb reanalysed the 5' RACE reads using MiXCR and keeps one entry per CDR3 protein. The sample contains 13,000 or so distinct CDR3 sequences, over 4.5% of which appear only once. These receptors have no known antigen. Described time point: sample taken at primary tumor resection. The sequencing used lung tumor tissue, collected at surgery. The receptor set was obtained from a male donor with early-stage non-small cell lung cancer.

About this clonotype: Being off target in a library aimed at alpha chains, this beta chain has a size of little meaning. The chain uses TRBV7-9 and TRBJ2-1, with D possibly matching TRBD1 (6 bases). The CDR3 sequence is 15 residues long. V shed 5 bases and J shed 0 bases, with 11 bases lying between them. CDR1 and CDR2 from the germline V gene are SEHNR and FQNEAQ (reference sequence). The CDR3 DNA reads as TGTGCCAGCAGCCCCATAGGGGGCTCCTACAATGAGCAGTTCTTC. Translating gives CASSPIGGSYNEQFF.

This clonotype was detected ten times or more. The library was built for alpha chains, so this beta chain is an off-target read and its size means little. The chain joins TRBV7-8 to TRBJ2-1, with D perhaps TRBD1 (5 bases). The CDR3 is made up of 15 amino acids. V lost 4 bases and J 4 bases, leaving 14 bases between the germline ends. CDR1 is SGHVS, CDR2 FQNEAQ, per germline. CDR3 residues: CASSSRSGSYNEQFF. The CDR3 DNA follows: TGTGCCAGCAGCTCCCGGTCAGGGTCGTACAATGAGCAGTTCTTC.

This clonotype was recorded many times. With the library built for alpha chains, this beta chain is off target and its frequency is not meaningful. The chain links TRBV3-1 to TRBJ1-4, with D unresolved. The CDR3 sequence is 12 residues long. Germline V gene lookup returns CDR1 LGHDT and CDR2 YNNKEL (reference sequence). Trimming took off 3 bases at V and 11 bases at J, with 10 bases between the two ends. CDR3 residues: CASSHREGKLFF. CDR3 nucleotides: TGTGCCAGCAGCCATAGGGAAGGGAAACTGTTTTTT.

This clonotype was seen at least ten times. A library made for alpha chains picked up this beta chain off target, so its size means little. J is TRBJ2-7 and V is TRBV5-1; possibly TRBD1 for D (5 bases). Germline values: CDR1 SGHRS, CDR2 YFSETQ. The CDR3 runs 14 residues. Between the trimmed V and J ends, which lost 0 bases and 6 bases, there was a span of 13 bases. The CDR3 is CASSLGEGAAEQYF. CDR3 DNA: TGCGCCAGCAGCTTGGGCGAAGGGGCGGCCGAGCAGTACTTC.

The table lists this clonotype with many counts. Since it is a stray read in a library aimed at alpha chains, this beta chain has a size that is not meaningful. The rearrangement uses TRBV3-1 and TRBJ2-1; the D gene is possibly TRBD2 (5 bases). This CDR3 spans 17 amino acids. Per germline, CDR1 LGHDT and CDR2 YNNKEL (reference sequence). Trimming shortened V by 1 base and J by 6 bases, and 19 bases separated the two germline ends. The DNA of the CDR3 is TGTGCCAGCAGCCAAGGGGAGCTTTTCAGAGTTGGCAATGAGCAGTTCTTC. It translates to CASSQGELFRVGNEQFF.

This clonotype was seen at least ten times. This beta chain turned up in a library designed for alpha chains; as an off-target read, its abundance says little. CDR3 in DNA: TGCAGTGCTAGAGAGAACGGGGTTGAGCAGTACTTC. Amino acids: CSARENGVEQYF. The V gene is TRBV20-1, the J gene TRBJ2-7; a weak D match, TRBD2 (5 bases). This CDR3 comprises 12 residues. CDR1 and CDR2 from the germline V gene are DFQATT and SNEGSKA (reference sequence). V lost 0 bases and J 7 bases, leaving 10 bases between the germline ends.

This clonotype qualifies as medium-sized. In a library made to pick up alpha chains, this beta chain is a stray read with a size that means little. V and J are TRBV13 and TRBJ1-1; D not resolved. V shed 5 bases and J shed 4 bases, with 11 bases lying between them. There are 13 residues in the CDR3. The germline V gene encodes CDR1 PRHDT and CDR2 FYEKMQ (reference sequence). The CDR3 region is CASSQQRGTEAFF. Here the CDR3 DNA reads TGTGCCAGCAGCCAGCAGCGGGGCACTGAAGCTTTCTTT.

This clonotype has ten or more counts. A library prepared for alpha chains yielded this beta chain as an off-target read; its size is of little meaning. The rearrangement joins TRBV7-6 to TRBJ2-3; TRBD2 matches at 10 bases. Trimming at V came to 2 bases and at J to 1 base, leaving 0 bases not matched to a gene. The germline V gene encodes CDR1 SGHVS and CDR2 FNYEAQ. This CDR3 spans 15 amino acids. CDR3 sequence reads: CASSLLAGGTDTQYF. In nucleotides, the CDR3 is TGTGCCAGCAGCTTACTAGCGGGGGGCACAGATACGCAGTATTTT.

This clonotype is deemed large (0.1 to 1%). The library was prepared for alpha chains; this beta chain is a stray read, so its frequency means little. The V and J genes are TRBV27 and TRBJ1-2, with D possibly being TRBD1 (6 bases). In germline, CDR1 is MNHEY, CDR2 SMNVEV (reference sequence). The CDR3 loop spans 14 amino acids. With 2 bases removed from V and 8 bases from J, the gap between germline ends came to 15 bases. The CDR3 is CASSLNGGGKGYTF. The CDR3 DNA sequence: TGTGCCAGCAGTTTAAATGGAGGGGGTAAGGGCTACACCTTC.

The sample holds many counts of this clonotype. This beta chain is a stray read from a library made for alpha chains; its abundance is not meaningful. The chain uses TRBV7-6 and TRBJ1-6; TRBD1 is a possible D gene (6 bases). V was trimmed by 1 base and J by 9 bases, leaving 10 bases between them. Germline V gene sequence: CDR1 SGHVS, CDR2 FNYEAQ. This CDR3 contains 14 residues. CDR3 loop: CASSLGGGGSPLHF. The CDR3 coding sequence is TGTGCCAGCAGCTTAGGCGGGGGCGGTTCACCCCTCCACTTT.

This clonotype was observed at least ten times. Since it is a stray read in a library aimed at alpha chains, this beta chain has a size that is not meaningful. The chain carries TRBV7-2 and TRBJ2-1, with 11 nucleotides matching TRBD1. The V segment lost 5 bases and the J segment 5 bases; nucleotides outside the gene matches: 5. Germline V CDR1 and CDR2: SGHTA, FQGNSA. This CDR3 region has 15 residues. The CDR3 spells CASSREGQGDNEQFF. The CDR3 DNA sequence: TGTGCCAGCAGCCGTGAGGGACAGGGGGACAATGAGCAGTTCTTC.